This TCR beta chain was sequenced in a study of CD4 T cells in relation to SARS-CoV-2 and coronaviruses. Study details: No peptide or an HIV-1 Nef peptide pool served as negative control.

CD4+ T cells from unexposed donors were obtained before the COVID-19 pandemic (2011-2018). Isolation of CD4+ T cells took place after around eleven days in culture. Cells permitting, SARS-CoV-2 S/N and four cold-coronavirus spikes were tested on unexposed-donor CD4+ T cells. Trimming cost V 8 bases and J 3 bases, with 10 bases left between them. Germline V gives CDR1 WSHSY, CDR2 SAAADI. The length of the CDR3 is 12 residues. A remark on this clone: Its specificity is not known.

Measured with immunoSEQ multiplex PCR; TCRdb has only the in-frame clones, and not every one. In the table there are about 16,000 clones, 70% to 85% of which are singletons. The receptor's source is a human donor in good health. The sequenced material came from CD4+ T cells from PBMCs, cultured in vitro. The rearrangement uses TRBV10-2 and TRBJ1-2; D uncertain. The CDR3 nucleotides read TGCGCCAGCCGGAGGGATGACTATGGCTACACCTTC. It translates to CASRRDDYGYTF.